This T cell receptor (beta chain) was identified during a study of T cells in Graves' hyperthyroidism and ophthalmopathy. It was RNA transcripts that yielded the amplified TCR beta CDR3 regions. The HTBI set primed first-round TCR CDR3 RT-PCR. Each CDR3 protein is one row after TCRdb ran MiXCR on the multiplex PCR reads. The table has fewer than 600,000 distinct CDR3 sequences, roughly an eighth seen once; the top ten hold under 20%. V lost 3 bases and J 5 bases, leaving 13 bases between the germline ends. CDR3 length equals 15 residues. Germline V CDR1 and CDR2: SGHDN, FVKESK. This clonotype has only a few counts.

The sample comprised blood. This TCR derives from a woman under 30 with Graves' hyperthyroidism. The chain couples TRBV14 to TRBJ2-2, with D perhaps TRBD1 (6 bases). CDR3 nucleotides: TGTGCCAGCAGCCAGGGCAGGGGAAGGACCGGGGAGCTGTTTTTT. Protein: CASSQGRGRTGELFF.